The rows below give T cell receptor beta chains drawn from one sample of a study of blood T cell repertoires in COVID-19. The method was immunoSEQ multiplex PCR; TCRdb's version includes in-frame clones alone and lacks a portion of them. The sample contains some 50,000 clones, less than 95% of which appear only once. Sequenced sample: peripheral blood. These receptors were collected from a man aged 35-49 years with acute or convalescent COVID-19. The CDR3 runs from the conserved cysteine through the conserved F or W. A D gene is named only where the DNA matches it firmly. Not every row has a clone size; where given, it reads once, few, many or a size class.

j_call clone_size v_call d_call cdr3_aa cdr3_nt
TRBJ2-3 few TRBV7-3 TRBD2 CASSTRLAGTDTQYF TGTGCCAGCAGCACCCGACTAGCGGGCACAGATACGCAGTATTTT
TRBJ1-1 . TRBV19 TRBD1 CASVLVGTGGNTEAFF TGTGCCAGCGTTCTGGTCGGGACAGGGGGGAACACTGAAGCTTTCTTT
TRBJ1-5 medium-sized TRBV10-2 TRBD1 CASSESFQGDQPQHF TGCGCCAGCAGTGAGTCTTTCCAGGGGGATCAGCCCCAGCATTTT
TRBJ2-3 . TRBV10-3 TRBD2 CAISEIAGASTDTQYF TGTGCCATCAGTGAGATAGCGGGGGCTAGCACAGATACGCAGTATTTT
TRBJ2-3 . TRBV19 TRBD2 CASSGRTSGSRDTQYF TGTGCCAGTAGTGGACGGACTAGCGGGAGTAGAGATACGCAGTATTTT
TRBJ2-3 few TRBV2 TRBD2 CASSVDSGVSTDTQYF TGTGCCAGCAGTGTAGATAGCGGGGTTAGCACAGATACGCAGTATTTT
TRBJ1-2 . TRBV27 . CASSLGEGSRSSYGYTF TGTGCCAGCAGTTTGGGGGAGGGGTCGAGGTCTTCCTATGGCTACACCTTC
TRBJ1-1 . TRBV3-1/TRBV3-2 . CASSQATRAGKAEAFF TGTGCCAGCAGCCAAGCTACTAGGGCAGGTAAGGCTGAAGCTTTCTTT
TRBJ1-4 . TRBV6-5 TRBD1 CASSYSGGTGVEKLFF TGTGCCAGCAGTTACTCGGGGGGGACAGGGGTTGAAAAACTGTTTTTT
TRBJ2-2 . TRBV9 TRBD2 CASSVGTAGGVLNTGELFF TGTGCCAGCAGCGTAGGTACAGCGGGAGGAGTCTTGAACACCGGGGAGCTGTTTTTT
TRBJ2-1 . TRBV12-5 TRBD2 CASSGLAGVDEQFF TGTGCTAGTTCAGGACTAGCGGGAGTCGATGAGCAGTTCTTC
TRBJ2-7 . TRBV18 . CASSPPVRGSYEQYF TGTGCCAGCTCACCACCGGTCAGGGGCTCTTACGAGCAGTACTTC
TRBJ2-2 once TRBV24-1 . CATSDGTRGPGELFF TGTGCCACCAGTGATGGCACACGGGGTCCCGGGGAGCTGTTTTTT
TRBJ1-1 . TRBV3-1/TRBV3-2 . CASSLLGGANTEAFF TGTGCCAGCAGCCTACTCGGGGGAGCGAACACTGAAGCTTTCTTT
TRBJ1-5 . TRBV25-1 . CASSEEPGHLNQPQHF TGTGCCAGCAGCGAAGAACCGGGACACCTTAATCAGCCCCAGCATTTT
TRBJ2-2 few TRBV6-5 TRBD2 CASSYGTSDTGELFF TGTGCCAGCAGTTACGGGACTAGCGACACCGGGGAGCTGTTTTTT
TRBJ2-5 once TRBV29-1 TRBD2 CSALVGGPGETQYF TGCAGCGCGTTAGTGGGAGGGCCGGGGGAGACCCAGTACTTC
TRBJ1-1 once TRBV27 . CASSSSGLNTEAFF TGTGCCAGCAGTTCCTCGGGATTGAACACTGAAGCTTTCTTT
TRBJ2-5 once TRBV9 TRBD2 CASSVDGLEGETQYF TGTGCCAGCAGCGTAGATGGACTAGAAGGAGAGACCCAGTACTTC
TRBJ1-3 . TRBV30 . CAWSVQTSSGNTIYF TGTGCCTGGAGTGTACAGACAAGCTCTGGAAACACCATATATTTT
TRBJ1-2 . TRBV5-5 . CASSLPANYGYTF TGTGCCAGCAGCTTACCAGCTAACTATGGCTACACCTTC
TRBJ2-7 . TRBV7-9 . CASSFGSDYYEQYF TGTGCCAGCAGCTTTGGAAGCGATTACTACGAGCAGTACTTC
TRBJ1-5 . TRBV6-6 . CASRPPGEDRNQPQHF TGTGCCAGCAGGCCTCCAGGGGAAGATCGCAATCAGCCCCAGCATTTT
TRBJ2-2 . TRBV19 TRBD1 CASSLDRDIGTTGELFF TGTGCCAGTAGTTTGGACAGGGACATTGGGACCACCGGGGAGCTGTTTTTT
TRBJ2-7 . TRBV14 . CASSQVRGFYEQYF TGTGCCAGCAGCCAAGTAAGGGGGTTCTACGAGCAGTACTTC
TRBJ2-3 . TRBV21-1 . CASSRYRGLAGEDTQYF TGTGCCAGCAGCAGATACAGGGGACTAGCAGGGGAAGATACGCAGTATTTT
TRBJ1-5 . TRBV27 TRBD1 CASSLSGQGLDSNQPQHF TGTGCCAGCAGTTTATCGGGACAGGGGTTGGATAGCAATCAGCCCCAGCATTTT
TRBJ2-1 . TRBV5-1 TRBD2 CASRGLAGESYNEQFF TGCGCCAGCAGGGGACTAGCGGGAGAGTCCTACAATGAGCAGTTCTTC
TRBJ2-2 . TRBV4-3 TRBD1 CASSQASGTGGTGELFF TGCGCCAGCAGCCAAGCTAGCGGGACAGGGGGCACCGGGGAGCTGTTTTTT